Below, 7 T cell receptor beta chains from the same sample are listed, as sequenced in a study of graft-versus-host responses after intestinal transplantation. These receptors' antigens are unknown. TCRdb's table, derived via immunoSEQ multiplex PCR, lists solely in-frame clones and lacks some. There are about 100,000 clones in the sample; about 90% occur only once, and 0.95% lies in the top ten. The source was unstimulated CD4+ T cells sorted from spleen or lymph node cells, collected before transplant. The receptors come from a human donor who was the organ donor for an intestinal transplant.

The chain has TRBV6-5 and TRBJ2-7, with TRBD1 identical over 7 bases. J gave up 6 bases and V 7 bases, and 15 bases lay outside the gene matches. The CDR3 runs 15 residues. Germline loops: CDR1 MNHEY, CDR2 SVGAGI. The CDR3 here is CASNEQGNLLGEQYF. The CDR3, as DNA: TGTGCCAGCAACGAACAGGGGAACCTATTAGGCGAGCAGTACTTC.

The chain joins TRBV5-1 to TRBJ2-3, with a weak D call TRBD1 (5 bases). Germline CDR1 SGHRS, CDR2 YFSETQ. This CDR3 region has 13 residues. V gave up 8 bases and J gave up 0 bases, with 10 bases separating them. CDR3 nucleotide sequence: TGCGCCAGTGGACAACCTAGCACAGATACGCAGTATTTT. Residues: CASGQPSTDTQYF.

Only one count was recorded for this clone. V usage is TRBV28 and J usage is TRBJ2-2; tentative D call: TRBD2 (6 bases). CDR3 size: 16 residues. The germline V gene encodes CDR1 MDHEN and CDR2 SYDVKM. The germline V and J ends were trimmed by 6 bases and 3 bases, with 17 bases remaining between them. The chain's CDR3 is CASSRGGGGDTGELFF. DNA of the CDR3: TGTGCCAGCAGCCGGGGCGGAGGAGGGGACACCGGGGAGCTGTTTTTT.

The chain has TRBV5-6 and TRBJ1-6, with 12 bases matching TRBD1. The trim removed 3 bases at V and 8 bases at J, leaving 0 bases unmatched. The CDR3 runs 14 residues. Germline CDR1 and CDR2: SGHDT and YYEEEE. CDR3 DNA: TGTGCCAGCAGCTGGGACAGGGGGCATTCACCCCTCCACTTT. Amino acids: CASSWDRGHSPLHF.

The rearrangement joins TRBV6-1 to TRBJ2-3, with 11 positions matching TRBD2. The CDR3 covers 16 residues. V trimming: 3 bases; J trimming: 5 bases; junction bases outside the gene matches: 7. The germline V gene encodes CDR1 MNHNS and CDR2 SASEGT. Written as DNA, the CDR3 is TGTGCCAGCAGTGAGAGTAGCGGGGGGGCCGTAGATACGCAGTATTTT. It yields the protein CASSESSGGAVDTQYF.

The rearrangement links TRBV5-1 to TRBJ2-7; the D gene is possibly TRBD1 (5 bases). V lost 0 bases and J lost 4, with 11 bases in between. The CDR3 runs 14 residues. CDR1 and CDR2 (germline): SGHRS, YFSETQ. CDR3 protein: CASSLVTGNYEQYF. In nucleotides, the CDR3 is TGCGCCAGCAGCTTGGTTACAGGCAATTACGAGCAGTACTTC.

This clone appeared a single time. The chain uses TRBV30 and TRBJ2-3, with D hard to call. Trimming removed 0 bases at V and 1 base at J, with 8 bases between. CDR1 and CDR2 (germline): GTSNPN, SVGIG (reference sequence). The CDR3 consists of 14 residues. CDR3 bases: TGTGCCTGGAGTGTGGGTGGGGGCACAGATACGCAGTATTTT. The encoded protein is CAWSVGGGTDTQYF.